The 25 T cell receptor beta chains reported below all come from one sample, sequenced in a study of blood T cell repertoires in COVID-19. TCRdb's copy holds only in-frame clones and misses some; the assay was immunoSEQ multiplex PCR. The sample includes some 140,000 clones, approximately 80% of them seen just once. Material for sequencing was peripheral blood. The receptors were sampled from a woman aged 60-75 years with COVID-19, enrolled during active disease.

The chain has TRBV25-1 and TRBJ2-1, with a tentative D call TRBD1 (7 bases). Trimming removed 3 bases from V and 5 bases from J, with 14 bases in between. This CDR3 contains 15 residues. The V gene's germline CDR1 is MGHDK and CDR2 SYGVNS. The CDR3: CASSDAGQTNNEQFF. CDR3 coding DNA: TGTGCCAGCAGTGATGCGGGACAGACAAACAATGAGCAGTTCTTC.

The rearrangement links TRBV7-6 to TRBJ1-1, with D uncertain. The CDR3 spans 11 residues. The V gene's germline CDR1 is SGHVS and CDR2 FNYEAQ. V lost 5 bases, J lost 6 bases, and 7 bases lay in between. Written as DNA, the CDR3 is TGTGCCAGCAGCGCTCAGGCTGAAGCTTTCTTT. Protein: CASSAQAEAFF.

This clone appeared a few times. The CDR3 is CASEGSGRATGELFF. CDR3 sequence (DNA): TGCGCCAGCGAGGGGAGCGGGAGGGCCACCGGGGAGCTGTTTTTT. The chain links TRBV5-1 to TRBJ2-2; TRBD2 agrees at 10 bases. Germline V gives CDR1 SGHRS, CDR2 YFSETQ. J lost 4 bases, V lost 7 bases, and 7 bases had no gene match. The CDR3 sequence is 15 residues long.

The V and J genes are TRBV7-8 and TRBJ1-1; no firm D call. This CDR3 has 15 amino acids. Germline lookup yields CDR1 SGHVS and CDR2 FQNEAQ. V was shortened by 5 bases and J by 5 bases, with 18 bases between the two germline ends. The CDR3 loop reads CASSPRAVGITEAFF. CDR3 coding DNA: TGTGCCAGCAGCCCCCGGGCAGTCGGGATAACTGAAGCTTTCTTT.

This clone was recorded once. CDR3 sequence: CASSFRGNTEAFF. The CDR3, as DNA: TGTGCCAGCAGCTTCCGGGGGAACACTGAAGCTTTCTTT. The chain uses TRBV5-4 and TRBJ1-1; the D is unclear. The CDR3 contains 13 residues. Germline-derived CDR1 and CDR2 are SGHNT and YYREEE (reference sequence). Trimming removed 2 bases at V and 1 base at J, with 6 bases between.

The genes are TRBV7-8 and TRBJ1-5; D uncertain. The CDR3 loop spans 15 amino acids. The germline V gene has CDR1 SGHVS and CDR2 FQNEAQ. Between the trimmed V and J ends, which lost 1 base and 2 bases, there was a span of 9 bases. The CDR3 DNA reads TGTGCCAGCAGCTTAGGCCCAGAGGGCAATCAGCCCCAGCATTTT. Amino acids: CASSLGPEGNQPQHF.

The J gene is TRBJ1-3, the V gene TRBV14; D unclear. Trimming stripped 6 bases from V and 8 bases from J, with 23 bases between. The CDR3 is made up of 16 amino acids. Germline CDR1 is SGHDN and CDR2 is FVKESK. CDR3 loop: CASRDFIYRKADTIYF. CDR3 DNA: TGTGCCAGCAGGGACTTTATCTACAGAAAGGCGGACACCATATATTTT. Supplemented by reference TRBV14 and TRBJ1-3, the full variable domain reads EAGVTQFPSHSVIEKGQTVTLRCDPISGHDNLYWYRRVMGKEIKFLLHFVKESKQDESGMPNNRFLAERTGGTYSTLKVQPAELEDSGVYFCASRDFIYRKADTIYFGEGSWLTVV.

V usage is TRBV7-3 and J usage is TRBJ1-1; tentative D call: TRBD1 (6 bases). The V and J ends lost 5 bases and 8 bases respectively, with 15 bases between them. The germline CDR1 and CDR2 sequences are SGHTA and FQGTGA. CDR3 length equals 13 residues. The CDR3 DNA reads TGTGCCAGCAGCCCGCGGACAGCAAAAGAAGCTTTCTTT. This encodes CASSPRTAKEAFF.

The chain combines TRBV2 with TRBJ2-1; 9 bases are a match to TRBD1. This CDR3 comprises 16 residues. Germline V CDR1 and CDR2: SNHLY, FYNNEI. V was clipped by 2 bases and J by 4 bases; unmatched bases: 6. CDR3 in DNA: TGTGCCAGCAGTGAAATCCCGACAGGGGGATACAATGAGCAGTTCTTC. Its translation is CASSEIPTGGYNEQFF.

The J gene is TRBJ1-2, the V gene TRBV6-5; 7 bases fit TRBD1. Germline V CDR1 and CDR2: MNHEY, SVGAGI. The CDR3 totals 14 residues. Trimming at V came to 1 base and at J to 7 bases, leaving 6 bases not matched to a gene. The CDR3 region has the DNA TGTGCCAGCAGTTACTTGCCAGGGGGTGGTGGCTACACCTTC. It translates to CASSYLPGGGGYTF.

CDR3 in amino acids: CASSQERAGDLYGYTF. The CDR3 nucleotides read TGTGCCAGCAGCCAAGAGCGGGCAGGGGACCTCTATGGCTACACCTTC. J is TRBJ1-2 and V is TRBV3-1 (or the pseudogene TRBV3-2); D possibly corresponds to TRBD1 (6 bases). The CDR3 totals 16 residues. The germline gives CDR1 LGHDT, CDR2 YNNKEL (reference sequence). V lost 0 bases and J 4 bases, leaving 15 bases between the germline ends.

This sequence joins TRBV11-1 and TRBJ2-1; 8 nucleotides agree with TRBD2. Germline loops: CDR1 SGHAT, CDR2 FQDESV (reference sequence). This CDR3 is built from 15 residues. V shed 3 bases and J 7 bases; nucleotides not matched to a gene: 8. The CDR3 is CASSFQAGVRNEQFF. In DNA, the CDR3 is TGTGCCAGCAGCTTCCAAGCGGGAGTAAGGAATGAGCAGTTCTTC.

V gene TRBV4-1 combines with J gene TRBJ2-1, with 7 bases lining up with TRBD2. This CDR3 spans 16 amino acids. Germline V gives CDR1 MGHRA, CDR2 YSYEKL. Trimming cost V 0 bases and J 4 bases; bases outside gene matches: 6. The CDR3: CASSQDKAGVYNEQFF. Written as DNA, the CDR3 is TGCGCCAGCAGCCAAGATAAGGCGGGGGTTTACAATGAGCAGTTCTTC.

The V gene is TRBV5-1, the J gene TRBJ2-2; 7 nucleotides align to TRBD1. This CDR3 is 17 amino acids long. Germline V CDR1 and CDR2: SGHRS, YFSETQ. With V trimmed by 4 bases and J by 1 base, 10 bases remained unmatched. The CDR3 bases are TGCGCCAGCAGCCACGGACAGGTTCACGAGAACACCGGGGAGCTGTTTTTT. Protein product: CASSHGQVHENTGELFF.

The chain has TRBV7-9 and TRBJ1-2; 7 positions agree with TRBD1. The germline CDR1 and CDR2 sequences are SEHNR and FQNEAQ (reference sequence). This CDR3 is built from 17 residues. V was clipped by 4 bases and J by 6 bases; unmatched bases: 17. The CDR3 is CASSSPLQGMVRNGYTF. Written as DNA, the CDR3 is TGTGCCAGCAGCTCACCCTTACAGGGGATGGTTAGAAATGGCTACACCTTC.

Notes on this clone: A much larger clonotype is one base distant, so this may be a read error. This chain uses TRBV2 with TRBJ2-1, with D tentatively TRBD1 (6 bases). V was cut by 5 bases and J by 11 bases, with 16 bases left in between. Germline CDR1 and CDR2: SNHLY and FYNNEI. There are 13 residues in the CDR3. The CDR3 sequence is CASSSTRTDKQFF. CDR3 DNA sequence: TGTGCCAGCAGTTCTACCCGGACAGACAAGCAGTTCTTC.

The chain's CDR3 is CASSEWGQPFQPQHF. CDR3 DNA: TGTGCCAGCAGTGAATGGGGACAGCCCTTTCAGCCCCAGCATTTT. The chain couples TRBV2 to TRBJ1-5; the match to TRBD1 covers 7 bases. Per the germline V gene, CDR1 is SNHLY and CDR2 is FYNNEI. V shed 2 bases and J 6 bases; nucleotides not matched to a gene: 7. The length of the CDR3 is 15 residues.

This clone appeared a few times. The chain combines TRBV7-8 with TRBJ2-7; D unclear. The germline V and J ends were trimmed by 1 base and 0 bases, with 16 bases remaining between them. CDR1 is SGHVS, CDR2 FQNEAQ, per germline. This CDR3 has 17 amino acids. The CDR3 nucleotides read TGTGCCAGCAGCTTAGGAAGCCAAGTTACGAGCTCCTACGAGCAGTACTTC. Encoded protein: CASSLGSQVTSSYEQYF.

The J gene is TRBJ1-5, the V gene TRBV5-8, with a possible D match to TRBD1 (5 bases). Germline V gives CDR1 SGHTS, CDR2 YDEGEE. The CDR3 is 12 amino acids. V was pared by 5 bases and J by 6 bases, with 9 bases between. The CDR3 coding sequence is TGTGCCAGCAGTCGTCAGGGTCAGCCCCAGCATTTT. It codes for CASSRQGQPQHF.

In DNA, the CDR3 is TGTGCCAGCTCACCACCGGGAATGGGAGTGGGCGAGCAGTACTTC. It specifies CASSPPGMGVGEQYF. The chain combines TRBV18 with TRBJ2-7, with D maybe TRBD2 (5 bases). This CDR3 spans 15 amino acids. Per germline, CDR1 KGHSH and CDR2 LQKENI. V was pared by 0 bases and J by 6 bases, with 15 bases between.

The chain joins TRBV29-1 to TRBJ1-4, with D unresolved. Trimming removed 7 bases at V and 4 bases at J, with 7 bases between. The germline gives CDR1 SQVTM, CDR2 ANQGSEA. The CDR3 totals 11 residues. This chain's CDR3 is CSGAYNEKLFF. The CDR3 nucleotides are TGCAGCGGGGCCTATAATGAAAAACTGTTTTTT.

The J gene is TRBJ2-1, the V gene TRBV3-1 (or the pseudogene TRBV3-2); 7 bases fit TRBD2. V gave up 0 bases and J gave up 7 bases; unmatched junction bases: 0. The germline CDR1 and CDR2 sequences are LGHDT and YNNKEL (reference sequence). The CDR3 is 13 residues long. The CDR3 bases are TGTGCCAGCAGCCAAGATAGCGGGAATGAGCAGTTCTTC. It codes for CASSQDSGNEQFF.

This clone is a singleton in its sample. The chain links TRBV9 to TRBJ2-1; TRBD2 aligns across 9 bases. With V trimmed by 0 bases and J by 0 bases, 4 bases remained unmatched. This CDR3 contains 17 residues. Germline V CDR1 and CDR2: SGDLS, YYNGEE. CDR3 residues: CASSVGISGGSYNEQFF. CDR3 sequence (DNA): TGTGCCAGCAGCGTAGGGATTAGCGGGGGCTCCTACAATGAGCAGTTCTTC.

This rearrangement joins TRBV24-1 to TRBJ1-6, with 7 positions matching TRBD1. V shed 4 bases, J shed 2 bases, and the junction held 16 bases outside the gene matches. The CDR3 has 20 residues. Germline V gene sequence: CDR1 KGHDR, CDR2 SFDVKD. The CDR3 coding sequence is TGTGCCACCAGTGACCCTCCAACCCGGGACAGACAACCCTATAATTCACCCCTCCACTTT. It encodes CATSDPPTRDRQPYNSPLHF.

This chain uses TRBV5-1 with TRBJ2-3; D uncertain. CDR1 is SGHRS and CDR2 is YFSETQ in the germline V gene. CDR3 length: 15 residues. V dropped 2 bases and J dropped 4 bases, with 14 bases sitting between them. CDR3 coding DNA: TGCGCCAGCAGCTTTGACGTCCCGAGCGCAGATACGCAGTATTTT. The encoded protein is CASSFDVPSADTQYF.